The 7 T cell receptor beta chains in this list originate from one sample, sequenced in a study of response to subunit inactivated influenza vaccine (dated by TCRdb to 2016 to 2019). The method was RT-PCR. TCRdb records Illumina HiSeq 2500 as the sequencer. In-frame beta chains were kept once TCRdb had trimmed the public reads at Q25 with fastp and called clones with MiXCR. Each entry is one CDR3 protein sequence, shown with its most common DNA and genes. A total of about 540,000 distinct CDR3 sequences appear in this sample, approximately 24% of them only once. Around 2.8% of the sample is in the top ten clones. The sample also formed part of further work on T cells expressing NK-cell markers. In that second paper, the authors write: TCR beta cDNA libraries were made by 5'RACE template switching that added a universal primer site and unique molecular identifiers.

Material: CD4+ T cells sorted from PBMCs, obtained about 13 days after vaccination. The receptors originated from a man aged 50 to 60 who received an inactivated influenza vaccine. Donor details come from another sample of the same person, matched by shared clones.

The chain joins TRBV6-1 to TRBJ2-7; maybe TRBD1 (6 bases). CDR1 and CDR2 from the germline V gene are MNHNS and SASEGT. CDR3 size: 15 residues. Trimming removed 6 bases at V and 0 bases at J, with 15 bases between. This CDR3 reads CASSQSGGSSYEQYF. Here the CDR3 DNA reads TGTGCCAGCAGCCAAAGTGGGGGCTCCTCCTACGAGCAGTACTTC.

The DNA of the CDR3 is TGTGCCAGCAGCTCGGCGAATCAGCCCCAGCATTTT. Amino acid sequence: CASSSANQPQHF. The chain is built from TRBV7-2 and TRBJ1-5; D is unresolved. The CDR3 is 12 amino acids. Looked up from germline, CDR1 is SGHTA and CDR2 is FQGNSA. V was trimmed by 4 bases and J by 4 bases, leaving 5 bases between them.

The J gene is TRBJ2-5, the V gene TRBV7-2, with 9 bases that match TRBD1. Germline CDR1 SGHTA, CDR2 FQGNSA. This CDR3 comprises 14 residues. V was clipped by 5 bases and J by 5 bases; unmatched bases: 6. The CDR3 reads CASSGTGRPETQYF. CDR3 DNA: TGTGCCAGCAGCGGGACAGGGCGTCCTGAGACCCAGTACTTC.

The V call is TRBV3-1, the J call TRBJ1-1; the D is unclear. The CDR3 sequence is 13 residues long. Germline-derived CDR1 and CDR2 are LGHDT and YNNKEL (reference sequence). V lost 0 bases, J lost 4 bases, and 6 bases lay in between. The CDR3 DNA is TGTGCCAGCAGCCAAGAAGGGCGCACTGAAGCTTTCTTT. This sequence encodes CASSQEGRTEAFF.

As for this clonotype: Germline and junction disagree at one end, which may indicate a read error. The chain combines TRBV15 with TRBJ2-7; possible D gene TRBD1, 5 bases. From germline, CDR1 is LNHNV and CDR2 YYDKDF (reference sequence). The CDR3 extends over 12 amino acids. CDR3 residues: CATSRDDSEKYF. The CDR3 DNA reads TGTGCCACCAGCAGAGACGACAGCGAGAAGTACTTC.

The CDR3 loop reads CASSQPTGRGEQYF. The CDR3 nucleotides are TGTGCCAGCAGTCAACCCACGGGGAGGGGCGAGCAGTACTTC. The rearrangement joins TRBV6-1 to TRBJ2-7, with TRBD2 matching over 7 bases. Germline V gives CDR1 MNHNS, CDR2 SASEGT. Unmatched junction bases numbered 10, after V lost 5 bases and J lost 6 bases. CDR3 size: 14 residues.

This clonotype was seen more than once but under ten times. This rearrangement joins TRBV6-2 or TRBV6-3 to TRBJ2-1, with 8 bases aligning to TRBD1. The CDR3 contains 15 residues. V was pared by 4 bases and J by 13 bases, with 15 bases of the junction left unmatched. Germline lookup yields CDR1 MNHEY and CDR2 SVGEGT. The CDR3 DNA is TGTGCCAGCAGTTGGACAGGGCCATGGCCTTTCGACCAGTTCTTC. Its translation is CASSWTGPWPFDQFF.